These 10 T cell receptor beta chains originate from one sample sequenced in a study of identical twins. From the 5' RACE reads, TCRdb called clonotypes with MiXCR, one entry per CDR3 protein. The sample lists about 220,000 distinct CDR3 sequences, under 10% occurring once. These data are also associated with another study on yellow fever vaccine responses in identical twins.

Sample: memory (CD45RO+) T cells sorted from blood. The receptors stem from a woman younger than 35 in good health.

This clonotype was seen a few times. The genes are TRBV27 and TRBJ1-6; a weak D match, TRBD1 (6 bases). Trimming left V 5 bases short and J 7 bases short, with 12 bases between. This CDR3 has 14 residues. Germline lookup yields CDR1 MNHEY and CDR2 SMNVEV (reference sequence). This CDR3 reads CASSPRGSNSPLHF. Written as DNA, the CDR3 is TGTGCCAGCAGTCCCAGGGGATCCAATTCACCCCTCCACTTT.

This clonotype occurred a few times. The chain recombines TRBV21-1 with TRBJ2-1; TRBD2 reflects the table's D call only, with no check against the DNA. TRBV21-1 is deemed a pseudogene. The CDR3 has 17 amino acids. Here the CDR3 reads CASSPVSLAGTYNEQFF. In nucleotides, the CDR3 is TGTGCCAGCAGCCCTGTGTCCCTAGCGGGGACCTACAATGAGCAGTTCTTC.

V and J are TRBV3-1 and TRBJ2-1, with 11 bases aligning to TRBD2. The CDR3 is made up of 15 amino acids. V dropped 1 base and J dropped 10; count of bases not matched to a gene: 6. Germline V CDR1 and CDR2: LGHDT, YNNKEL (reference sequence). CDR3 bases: TGTGCCAGCAGCCAAGCGGCTAGCGGGAGGTGGGAGCAGTTCTTC. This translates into CASSQAASGRWEQFF.

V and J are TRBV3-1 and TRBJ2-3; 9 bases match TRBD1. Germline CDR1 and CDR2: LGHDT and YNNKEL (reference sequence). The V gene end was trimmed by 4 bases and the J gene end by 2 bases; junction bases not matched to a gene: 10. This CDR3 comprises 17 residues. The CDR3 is CASSRGDRGIITDTQYF. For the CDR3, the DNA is TGTGCCAGCAGCCGGGGTGACAGGGGGATTATCACAGATACGCAGTATTTT.

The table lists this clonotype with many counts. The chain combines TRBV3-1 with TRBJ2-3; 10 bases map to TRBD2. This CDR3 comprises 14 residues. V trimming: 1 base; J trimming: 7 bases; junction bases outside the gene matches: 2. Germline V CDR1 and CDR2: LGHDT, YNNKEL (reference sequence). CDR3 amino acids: CASSQGTSGNTQYF. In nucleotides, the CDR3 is TGTGCCAGCAGCCAAGGGACTAGCGGCAATACGCAGTATTTT.

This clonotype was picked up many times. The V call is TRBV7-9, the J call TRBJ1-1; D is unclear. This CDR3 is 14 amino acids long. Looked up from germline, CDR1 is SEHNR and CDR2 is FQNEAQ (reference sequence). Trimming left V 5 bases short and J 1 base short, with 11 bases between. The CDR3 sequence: CASSHKNENTEAFF. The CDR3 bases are TGTGCCAGCAGCCATAAAAACGAGAACACTGAAGCTTTCTTT.

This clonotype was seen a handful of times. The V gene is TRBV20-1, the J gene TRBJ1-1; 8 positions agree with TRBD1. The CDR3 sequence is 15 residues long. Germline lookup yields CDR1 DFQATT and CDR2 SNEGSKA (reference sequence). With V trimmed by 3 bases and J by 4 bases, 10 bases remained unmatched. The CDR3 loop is CSASYQGASSTEAFF. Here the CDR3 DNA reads TGCAGTGCTAGTTATCAGGGGGCGAGTAGCACTGAAGCTTTCTTT.

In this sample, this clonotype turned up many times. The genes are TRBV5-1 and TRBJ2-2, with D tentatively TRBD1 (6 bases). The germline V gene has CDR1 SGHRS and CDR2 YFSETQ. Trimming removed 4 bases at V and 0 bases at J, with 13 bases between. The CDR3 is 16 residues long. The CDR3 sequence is CASSPQGNANTGELFF. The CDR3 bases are TGCGCCAGCAGCCCTCAGGGGAACGCGAACACCGGGGAGCTGTTTTTT.

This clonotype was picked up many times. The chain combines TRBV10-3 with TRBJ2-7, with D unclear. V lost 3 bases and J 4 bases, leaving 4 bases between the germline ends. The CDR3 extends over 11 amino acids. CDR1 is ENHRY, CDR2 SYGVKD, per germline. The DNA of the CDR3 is TGTGCCATCAGTGATCAGTACGAGCAGTACTTC. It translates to CAISDQYEQYF.

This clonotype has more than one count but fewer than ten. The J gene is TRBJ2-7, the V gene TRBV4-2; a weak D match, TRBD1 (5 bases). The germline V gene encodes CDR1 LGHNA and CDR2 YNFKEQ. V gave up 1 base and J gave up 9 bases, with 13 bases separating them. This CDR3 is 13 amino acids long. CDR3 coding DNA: TGTGCCAGCAGCCAAGGAGAATTGCAGGGGCAGTACTTC. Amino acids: CASSQGELQGQYF.